The 21 T cell receptor beta chains below were found in one sample sequenced in a study of T cells after yellow fever vaccination. MiXCR, applied by TCRdb to the 5' RACE reads, yields one record per CDR3 protein. The sample consists of about 330,000 distinct CDR3 sequences, approximately 4% of them appearing once. Here the sequenced sample was PBMCs, taken 5 days after the yellow fever booster vaccination. These receptors were taken from a man aged 18 to 29 who received the YFV17D yellow fever vaccine.

This clonotype was recorded at least ten times. The genes are TRBV5-1 and TRBJ1-6; no firm D call. CDR1 is SGHRS and CDR2 is YFSETQ in the germline V gene. The CDR3 extends over 12 amino acids. V shed 2 bases and J shed 11 bases, with 8 bases lying between them. As DNA, the CDR3 is TGCGCCAGCAGCTTTACTGGTGCACCCCTCCACTTT. Protein product: CASSFTGAPLHF.

This clonotype was found many times. The genes are TRBV28 and TRBJ2-3; 10 bases are shared with TRBD2. The trim removed 6 bases at V and 4 bases at J, leaving 7 bases unmatched. Germline V lookup: CDR1 MDHEN, CDR2 SYDVKM. CDR3 length: 15 amino acids. CDR3 region: CASRPLAGVADTQYF. The DNA for the CDR3 is TGTGCCAGCAGACCCCTAGCGGGGGTGGCAGATACGCAGTATTTT.

This clonotype appeared a few times. The J gene is TRBJ2-2, the V gene TRBV29-1; D is ambiguous. The CDR3 runs to 12 residues. In germline, CDR1 is SQVTM, CDR2 ANQGSEA. Trimming cost V 3 bases and J 6 bases, with 8 bases left between them. The CDR3 bases are TGCAGCGTTGATATAATACCCGGGGAGCTGTTTTTT. It specifies CSVDIIPGELFF.

This clonotype was counted at least ten times. The DNA for the CDR3 is TGTGCCAGCAGAACCGGGGGCCTCGGAGGTAATTCACCCCTCCACTTT. It codes for CASRTGGLGGNSPLHF. This sequence joins TRBV27 and TRBJ1-6; D is perhaps TRBD1 (6 bases). Germline V gives CDR1 MNHEY, CDR2 SMNVEV (reference sequence). This CDR3 has 16 residues. The germline V and J ends were trimmed by 6 bases and 6 bases, with 18 bases remaining between them.

This clonotype has a handful of counts. V is TRBV20-1 and J is TRBJ2-7; D not resolved. Germline V gene sequence: CDR1 DFQATT, CDR2 SNEGSKA (reference sequence). CDR3 size: 14 residues. The germline V and J ends were trimmed by 5 bases and 3 bases, with 17 bases remaining between them. The CDR3 loop is CSAHRTDLHYEQYF. In DNA, the CDR3 is TGCAGTGCTCACCGTACAGACCTACACTACGAGCAGTACTTC.

The table lists this clonotype with a few counts. The chain has TRBV28 and TRBJ1-1; 8 positions agree with TRBD1. V was clipped by 7 bases and J by 1 base; unmatched bases: 8. CDR1 is MDHEN, CDR2 SYDVKM, per germline. The CDR3 sequence is 15 residues long. CDR3 coding DNA: TGTGCCAGCAAGACAGGGGTGATATGGAACACTGAAGCTTTCTTT. Amino acids: CASKTGVIWNTEAFF.

This clonotype has only a few counts. V is TRBV7-2 and J is TRBJ1-1, with D perhaps matching TRBD1 (5 bases). This CDR3 region has 15 residues. V gave up 5 bases and J gave up 0 bases, with 13 bases separating them. Germline-derived CDR1 and CDR2 are SGHTA and FQGNSA. This CDR3 is CASSRPTGMNTEAFF. The CDR3 DNA reads TGTGCCAGCAGCCGCCCCACAGGAATGAACACTGAAGCTTTCTTT.

The chain links TRBV6-6 to TRBJ1-2; D is uncertain. This CDR3 has 14 residues. V dropped 7 bases and J dropped 4 bases, with 16 bases sitting between them. Germline lookup yields CDR1 MNHNY and CDR2 SVGAGI (reference sequence). The CDR3 sequence is CASKGPSMGYGYTF. For the CDR3, the DNA is TGTGCCAGCAAAGGTCCGTCGATGGGCTATGGCTACACCTTC.

This clonotype was seen ten or more times. The gene calls are TRBV9 and TRBJ1-4; D remains unclear. V lost 2 bases, J lost 4 bases, and 15 bases lay in between. The CDR3 is made up of 16 amino acids. Germline lookup yields CDR1 SGDLS and CDR2 YYNGEE. CDR3 bases: TGTGCCAGCAGCGTTGGTTATAGCAGTTATAATGAAAAACTGTTTTTT. It codes for CASSVGYSSYNEKLFF. Together with reference TRBV9 and TRBJ1-4, the CDR3 gives the full variable domain: DSGVTQTPKHLITATGQRVTLRCSPRSGDLSVYWYQQSLDQGLQFLIQYYNGEERAKGNILERFSAQQFPDLHSELNLSSLELGDSALYFCASSVGYSSYNEKLFFGSGTQLSVL.

This clonotype has at least ten counts. This chain joins TRBV25-1 and TRBJ2-7; 9 nucleotides agree with TRBD1. Germline CDR1 MGHDK, CDR2 SYGVNS. There are 15 residues in the CDR3. V lost 3 bases and J lost 2; bases outside the gene matches: 5. CDR3 sequence: CASSDHGDRAYEQYF. The DNA for the CDR3 is TGTGCCAGCAGTGATCATGGGGACAGGGCCTACGAGCAGTACTTC.

The genes are TRBV19 and TRBJ1-1, with D hard to call. The CDR3 runs to 13 residues. Germline values: CDR1 LNHDA, CDR2 SQIVND (reference sequence). V was clipped by 7 bases and J by 1 base, with 10 bases between them. The CDR3 loop reads CASIMIGNTEAFF. In nucleotides, the CDR3 is TGTGCCAGTATTATGATAGGGAACACTGAAGCTTTCTTT.

Only a few counts were recorded for this clonotype. The rearrangement uses TRBV6-5 and TRBJ2-3, with D unresolved. CDR3 size: 15 residues. With 2 bases removed from V and 3 bases from J, the gap between germline ends came to 12 bases. The V gene's germline CDR1 is MNHEY and CDR2 SVGAGI. CDR3 sequence: CASSYGARVTDTQYF. The CDR3 bases are TGTGCCAGCAGTTACGGTGCCAGAGTGACAGATACGCAGTATTTT.

This clonotype was seen a handful of times. The J gene is TRBJ2-1, the V gene TRBV20-1; no definite D call. V lost 1 base to trimming and J lost 2 bases, with 6 bases between them. This CDR3 region has 13 residues. Germline CDR1 and CDR2: DFQATT and SNEGSKA (reference sequence). CDR3 nucleotides: TGCAGTGCTAGAGGAGCACCCTACAATGAGCAGTTCTTC. Encoded protein: CSARGAPYNEQFF.

This clonotype was counted ten times or more. CDR3 in DNA: TGCAGTGCTATCGCCGCCGAGCGGAGGACCGGGGAGCTGTTTTTT. This encodes CSAIAAERRTGELFF. The chain employs TRBV20-1 and TRBJ2-2; TRBD2 is a possible D gene (5 bases). This CDR3 contains 15 residues. Trimming left V 4 bases short and J 5 bases short, with 17 bases between. The germline V gene encodes CDR1 DFQATT and CDR2 SNEGSKA (reference sequence).

The chain couples TRBV12-3 or TRBV12-4 to TRBJ2-1; 8 bases are a match to TRBD2. V gave up 5 bases and J gave up 2 bases; unmatched junction bases: 11. CDR3 length equals 17 residues. CDR3 region: CASSPAPAGAPYNEQFF. The CDR3 nucleotides are TGTGCCAGCAGTCCGGCCCCAGCGGGGGCCCCCTACAATGAGCAGTTCTTC.

The chain is built from TRBV7-2 and TRBJ1-2, with D tentatively TRBD1 (5 bases). The V end was cut by 2 bases, the J end by 2 bases, with 15 bases between. This CDR3 contains 16 residues. Germline V gene lookup returns CDR1 SGHTA and CDR2 FQGNSA. The CDR3 loop is CASSLWAGEVNYGYTF. In DNA form, the CDR3 reads TGTGCCAGCAGCTTATGGGCGGGGGAGGTAAACTATGGCTACACCTTC.

This chain joins TRBV20-1 and TRBJ1-5, with TRBD1 matching 10 bases. CDR1 is DFQATT and CDR2 is SNEGSKA in the germline V gene (reference sequence). The V and J ends lost 3 bases and 6 bases, in that order; junction bases with no gene match: 2. There are 13 residues in the CDR3. This CDR3 reads CSARGTGVQPQHF. The CDR3 bases are TGCAGTGCTAGGGGGACAGGGGTTCAGCCCCAGCATTTT.

This clonotype was detected ten times or more. The rearrangement uses TRBV5-1 and TRBJ2-5, with TRBD1 matching over 7 bases. Trimming took 0 bases from V and 5 from J; bases not matched to a gene: 7. This CDR3 comprises 15 residues. Germline CDR1 and CDR2: SGHRS and YFSETQ. The CDR3: CASSLVGTADETQYF. CDR3 nucleotide sequence: TGCGCCAGCAGCTTGGTAGGGACAGCAGACGAGACCCAGTACTTC.

This clonotype was seen only a few times. The rearrangement joins TRBV25-1 to TRBJ1-2; D gene ambiguous. The V and J ends lost 3 bases and 6 bases respectively, with 11 bases between them. The CDR3 length is 13 residues. CDR1 is MGHDK, CDR2 SYGVNS, per germline. CDR3 sequence (DNA): TGTGCCAGCAGTGAGAATCGGCCCGATGGCTACACCTTC. This gives the protein CASSENRPDGYTF.

This chain links TRBV12-3 or TRBV12-4 with TRBJ1-4; 8 bases line up with TRBD1. V was pared by 5 bases and J by 8 bases, with 10 bases of the junction left unmatched. CDR3 length equals 15 residues. The CDR3 coding sequence is TGTGCCAGCAGTCCATCGGGACAGGAGGGGGAAAAACTGTTTTTT. This gives the protein CASSPSGQEGEKLFF.

There are many counts of this clonotype. The J gene is TRBJ1-3, the V gene TRBV12-3 or TRBV12-4, with a possible D match to TRBD1 (5 bases). V shed 3 bases and J shed 4 bases, with 7 bases lying between them. This CDR3 is built from 13 residues. CDR3 in amino acids: CASSFRQGNTIYF. The CDR3 DNA sequence: TGTGCCAGCAGTTTCAGACAGGGAAACACCATATATTTT.